Many counts were recorded for the clone carrying this T cell receptor (beta chain). The antigen is unknown. This sample was taken from a study of response to subunit inactivated influenza vaccine. Study-wide points: It was suggested by the authors that few new T cells are recruited by each seasonal influenza vaccination.

TCRdb processed the RT-PCR reads anew with MiXCR; each CDR3 protein has one entry. The sample holds more than 400,000 distinct CDR3 sequences; more than 7% are singletons and the top ten take under 15%. The material sequenced was PBMCs from blood, taken less than 30 months after vaccination. The clonotype was recovered from a man aged 45-69 years who received an inactivated influenza vaccine.

The CDR3 region is CAWSVYGLAKNIQYF. CDR3 bases: TGTGCCTGGAGTGTATATGGGTTAGCCAAAAACATTCAGTACTTC. This rearrangement joins TRBV30 to TRBJ2-4; D not resolved. The V gene's germline CDR1 is GTSNPN and CDR2 SVGIG (reference sequence). The CDR3 length is 15 residues. V was cut by 0 bases and J by 0 bases, with 9 bases left in between.